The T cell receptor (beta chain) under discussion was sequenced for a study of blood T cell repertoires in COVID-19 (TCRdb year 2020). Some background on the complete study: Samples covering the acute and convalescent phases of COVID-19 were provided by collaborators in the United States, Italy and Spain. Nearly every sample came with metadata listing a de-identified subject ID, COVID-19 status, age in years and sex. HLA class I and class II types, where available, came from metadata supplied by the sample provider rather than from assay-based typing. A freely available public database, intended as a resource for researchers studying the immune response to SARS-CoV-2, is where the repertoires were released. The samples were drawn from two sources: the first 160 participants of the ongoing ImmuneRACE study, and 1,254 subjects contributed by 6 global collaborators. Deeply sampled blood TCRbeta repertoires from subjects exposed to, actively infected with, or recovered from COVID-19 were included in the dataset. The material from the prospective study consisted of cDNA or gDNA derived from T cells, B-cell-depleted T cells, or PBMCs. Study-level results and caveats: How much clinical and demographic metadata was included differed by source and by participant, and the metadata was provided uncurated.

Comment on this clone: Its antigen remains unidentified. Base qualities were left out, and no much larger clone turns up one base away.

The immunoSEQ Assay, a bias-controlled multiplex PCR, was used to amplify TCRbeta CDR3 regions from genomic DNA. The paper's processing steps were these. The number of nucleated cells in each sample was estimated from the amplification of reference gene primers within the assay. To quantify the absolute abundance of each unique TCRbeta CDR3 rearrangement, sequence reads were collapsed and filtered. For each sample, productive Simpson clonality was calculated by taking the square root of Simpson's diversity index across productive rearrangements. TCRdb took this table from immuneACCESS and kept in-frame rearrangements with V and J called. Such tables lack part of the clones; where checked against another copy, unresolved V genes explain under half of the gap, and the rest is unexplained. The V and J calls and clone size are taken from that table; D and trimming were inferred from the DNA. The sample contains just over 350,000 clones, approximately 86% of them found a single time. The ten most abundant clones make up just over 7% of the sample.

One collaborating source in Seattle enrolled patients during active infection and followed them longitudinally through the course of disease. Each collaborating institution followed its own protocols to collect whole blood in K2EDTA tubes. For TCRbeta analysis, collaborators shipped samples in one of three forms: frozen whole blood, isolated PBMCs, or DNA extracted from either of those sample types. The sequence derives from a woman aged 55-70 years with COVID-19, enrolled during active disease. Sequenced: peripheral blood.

The nucleotide sequence reads TGCGCCAGCAGCCAAGCTTCCGGGACACGTCCTAGCACAGATACGCAGTATTTT. This codes for CASSQASGTRPSTDTQYF. The chain couples TRBV4-1 to TRBJ2-3; possibly the D gene is TRBD1, per 6 matching bases. The trim is 1 base for V and 0 bases for J, with a gap of 17 bases between the germline ends. Including cysteine and phenylalanine, the CDR3 has 18 amino acids. The entry retains the CDR3 DNA only, 54 bases that are in frame from base 1. CDR1 and CDR2, per the germline V gene, are MGHRA and YSYEKL.